What follows are 5 T cell receptor beta chains derived from one specimen sequenced in a study of spatial heterogeneity in lung cancer. Findings and limits, study-wide: Expanded intratumoral alpha and beta TCR counts tracked tumor mutation counts.

TCRdb itself ran the 5' RACE reads through MiXCR, one entry per CDR3 protein. This repertoire shows approximately 18,000 distinct CDR3 sequences, 4.5% to 7% found once; its top ten account for 10%. No antigens are known for them. The sample's time point: sample taken at primary tumor resection. Sequencing used lung tumor tissue, obtained at surgery. These receptors were obtained from a female donor with early-stage non-small cell lung cancer.

The table lists this clonotype with many counts. This rearrangement joins TRBV5-1 to TRBJ2-3; no definite D call. Per germline, CDR1 SGHRS and CDR2 YFSETQ. This CDR3 is 13 amino acids long. V lost 4 bases, J lost 0 bases, and 6 bases lay in between. CDR3 sequence reads: CASSQESTDTQYF. The CDR3 DNA reads as TGCGCCAGCAGCCAGGAGAGCACAGATACGCAGTATTTT.

This clonotype was seen ten or more times. J is TRBJ2-7 and V is TRBV20-1, with a weak D call TRBD1 (5 bases). This CDR3 region has 14 residues. The germline V and J ends were trimmed by 6 bases and 3 bases, with 18 bases remaining between them. CDR1 and CDR2 from the germline V gene are DFQATT and SNEGSKA (reference sequence). CDR3 DNA: TGCAGTGCGGCAAACAGGTTTGGGTACTACGAGCAGTACTTC. Protein product: CSAANRFGYYEQYF.

There are many counts of this clonotype. The chain joins TRBV7-3 to TRBJ2-1, with 10 bases matching TRBD2. V lost 3 bases to trimming and J lost 5 bases; unmatched junction nucleotides: 7. Germline V gives CDR1 SGHTA, CDR2 FQGTGA. This CDR3 comprises 16 residues. In nucleotides, the CDR3 is TGTGCCAGCAGCTTGCCCGGAGCGGGAGGGCACAATGAGCAGTTCTTC. Its translation: CASSLPGAGGHNEQFF.

The rearrangement links TRBV7-6 to TRBJ2-7; D not resolved. This CDR3 has 13 residues. Germline CDR1 reads SGHVS; CDR2 reads FNYEAQ. V lost 5 bases and J lost 2, with 10 bases in between. In DNA, the CDR3 is TGTGCCAGCAGCCCCTACATTACCTACGAGCAGTACTTC. Translating it yields CASSPYITYEQYF.

This clonotype was counted many times. CDR3 sequence reads: CASSPRTSGYTGELFF. CDR3 sequence (DNA): TGTGCCAGCAGCCCAAGGACTAGCGGATACACCGGGGAGCTGTTTTTT. The rearrangement joins TRBV7-8 to TRBJ2-2, with 10 bases identical to TRBD2. In germline, CDR1 is SGHVS, CDR2 FQNEAQ. V lost 5 bases to trimming and J lost 3 bases; unmatched junction nucleotides: 6. The CDR3 covers 16 residues.